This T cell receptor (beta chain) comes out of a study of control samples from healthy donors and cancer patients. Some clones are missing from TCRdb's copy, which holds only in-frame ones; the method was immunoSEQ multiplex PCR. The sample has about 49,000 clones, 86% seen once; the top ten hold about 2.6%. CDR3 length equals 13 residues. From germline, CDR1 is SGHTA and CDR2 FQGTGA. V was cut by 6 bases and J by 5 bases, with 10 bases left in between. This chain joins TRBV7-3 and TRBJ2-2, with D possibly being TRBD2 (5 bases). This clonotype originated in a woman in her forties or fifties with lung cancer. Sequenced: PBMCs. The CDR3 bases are TGTGCCAGCAGAAAACTAGATACCGGGGAGCTGTTTTTT. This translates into CASRKLDTGELFF.